This T cell receptor beta chain was recovered during a study of T cell responses to AZD1222 COVID-19 vaccine. Study-wide results and caveats: Baseline seropositivity characterized only a handful of AZD1222 recipients. Targets within unmutated variant regions were reportedly found for nearly half of spike-specific TCRs. All repertoire sampling was performed exclusively after the peak T cell response. Across the whole spike, CD4 TCRs peaked at regions 160-218 and 743-854.

Produced via immunoSEQ multiplex PCR; TCRdb's table is partial and in-frame only. The table has around 170,000 clones, approximately 90% seen once. Comments on this clone: Its specificity is unknown.

This CDR3 has 14 amino acids. Germline V gives CDR1 LNHDA, CDR2 SQIVND (reference sequence). Trimming stripped 3 bases from V and 6 bases from J, with 14 bases between. The clonotype was recovered from an adult in good health. Source: peripheral blood, taken on day 0 of AZD1222 vaccination. V gene TRBV19 combines with J gene TRBJ1-1, with a tentative D call TRBD1 (5 bases). DNA for the CDR3: TGTGCCAGTAGTATCCAGGGAAATGATCCTGAAGCTTTCTTT. Translating it yields CASSIQGNDPEAFF.